This T cell receptor (beta chain) was found in a study of cytomegalovirus exposure and HLA in healthy donors. Measured with immunoSEQ multiplex PCR; TCRdb has only the in-frame clones, and not every one. Here the sample spans tens of thousands of clones, 80% to 95% being singletons. Losses at the gene ends were 0 bases for V and 7 bases for J; bases not matched to a gene: 11. CDR3 length: 18 amino acids. Germline CDR1 and CDR2: SGHRS and YFSETQ. The TCR comes from a man aged 18 to 29 in good health and CMV-seronegative. V usage is TRBV5-1 and J usage is TRBJ2-4, with 12 bases that match TRBD2. Sequenced material: PBMCs. CDR3 amino acids: CASSLETSGRNRWNIQYF. The CDR3 DNA follows: TGCGCCAGCAGCTTGGAGACTAGCGGGAGAAATCGATGGAACATTCAGTACTTC.